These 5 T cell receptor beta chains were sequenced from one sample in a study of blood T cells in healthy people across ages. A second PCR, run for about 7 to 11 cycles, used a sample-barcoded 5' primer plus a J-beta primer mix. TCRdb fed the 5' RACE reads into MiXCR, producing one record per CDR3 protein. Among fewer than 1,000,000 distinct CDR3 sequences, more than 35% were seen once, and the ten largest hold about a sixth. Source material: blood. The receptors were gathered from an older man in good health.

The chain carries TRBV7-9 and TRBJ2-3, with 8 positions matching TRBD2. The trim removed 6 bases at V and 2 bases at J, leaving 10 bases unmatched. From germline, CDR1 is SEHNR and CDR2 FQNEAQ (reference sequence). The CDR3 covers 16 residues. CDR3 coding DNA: TGTGCCAGCAGTCATCGACTAGCGAGATACACAGATACGCAGTATTTT. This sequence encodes CASSHRLARYTDTQYF.

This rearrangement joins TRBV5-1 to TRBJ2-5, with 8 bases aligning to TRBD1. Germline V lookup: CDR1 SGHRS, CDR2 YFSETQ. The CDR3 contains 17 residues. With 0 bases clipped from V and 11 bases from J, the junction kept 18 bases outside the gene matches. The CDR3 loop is CASSLDVGTGTYNEQYF. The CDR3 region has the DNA TGCGCCAGCAGCTTGGACGTCGGGACAGGTACCTACAATGAGCAGTACTTC. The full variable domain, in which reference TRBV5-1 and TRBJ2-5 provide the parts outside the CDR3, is KAGVTQTPRYLIKTRGQQVTLSCSPISGHRSVSWYQQTPGQGLQFLFEYFSETQRNKGNFPGRFSGRQFSNSRSEMNVSTLELGDSALYLCASSLDVGTGTYNEQYFGPGTRLLVL.

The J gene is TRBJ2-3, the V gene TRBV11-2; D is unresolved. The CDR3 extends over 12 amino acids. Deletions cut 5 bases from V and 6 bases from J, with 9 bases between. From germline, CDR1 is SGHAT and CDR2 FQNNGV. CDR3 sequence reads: CASSVTRDTQYF. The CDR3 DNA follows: TGTGCCAGCAGCGTAACCCGGGATACGCAGTATTTT.

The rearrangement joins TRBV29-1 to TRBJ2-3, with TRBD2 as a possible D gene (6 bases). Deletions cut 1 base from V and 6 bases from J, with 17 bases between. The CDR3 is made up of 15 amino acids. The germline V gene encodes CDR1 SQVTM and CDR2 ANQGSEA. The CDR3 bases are TGCAGCGTTGAAGGAGGGGCGGGGTCATGGGATACGCAGTATTTT. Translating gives CSVEGGAGSWDTQYF.

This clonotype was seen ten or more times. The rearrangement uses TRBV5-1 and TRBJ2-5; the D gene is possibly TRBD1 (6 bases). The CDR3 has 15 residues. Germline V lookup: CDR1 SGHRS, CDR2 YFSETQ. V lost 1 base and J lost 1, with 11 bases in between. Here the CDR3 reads CASSLNQGLQETQYF. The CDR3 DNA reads TGCGCCAGCAGCTTGAATCAGGGGCTCCAAGAGACCCAGTACTTC.